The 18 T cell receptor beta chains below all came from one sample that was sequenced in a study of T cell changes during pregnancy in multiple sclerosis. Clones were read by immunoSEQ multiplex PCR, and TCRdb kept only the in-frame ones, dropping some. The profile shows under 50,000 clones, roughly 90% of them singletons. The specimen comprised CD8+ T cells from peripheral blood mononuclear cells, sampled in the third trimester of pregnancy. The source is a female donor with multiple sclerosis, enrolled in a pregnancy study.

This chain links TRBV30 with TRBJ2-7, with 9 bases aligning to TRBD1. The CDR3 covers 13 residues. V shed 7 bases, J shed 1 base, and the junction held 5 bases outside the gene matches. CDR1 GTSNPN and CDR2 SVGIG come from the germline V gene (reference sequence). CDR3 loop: CASSGTGSYEQYF. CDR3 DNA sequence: TGTGCCTCATCCGGGACAGGGTCCTACGAGCAGTACTTC.

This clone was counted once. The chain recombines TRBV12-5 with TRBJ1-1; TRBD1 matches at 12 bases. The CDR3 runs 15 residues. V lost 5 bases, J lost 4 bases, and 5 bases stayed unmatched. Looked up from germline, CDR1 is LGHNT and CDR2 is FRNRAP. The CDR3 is CASGLGQGAGTEAFF. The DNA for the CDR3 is TGTGCTAGTGGTCTGGGACAGGGGGCTGGCACTGAAGCTTTCTTT.

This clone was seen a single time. The DNA for the CDR3 is TGTGCCAGCAGCCGTACAGGGGCTGAGGAGCAGTACTTC. Translation: CASSRTGAEEQYF. The chain carries TRBV7-6 and TRBJ2-7, with 7 bases aligning to TRBD1. The CDR3 spans 13 residues. J lost 7 bases, V lost 5 bases, and 8 bases had no gene match. Germline values: CDR1 SGHVS, CDR2 FNYEAQ.

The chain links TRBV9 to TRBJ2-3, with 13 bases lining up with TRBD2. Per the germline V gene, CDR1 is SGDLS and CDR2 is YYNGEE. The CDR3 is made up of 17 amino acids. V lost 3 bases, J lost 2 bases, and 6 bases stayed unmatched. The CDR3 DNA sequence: TGTGCCAGCAGCGGGGGACTAGCGGGAACTCCCACAGATACGCAGTATTTT. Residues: CASSGGLAGTPTDTQYF.

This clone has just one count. CDR3 nucleotides: TGCAGCGTTGAGGCTCTAGCGGACTACAATGAGCAGTTCTTC. Encoded protein: CSVEALADYNEQFF. The V call is TRBV29-1, the J call TRBJ2-1, with TRBD2 identical over 7 bases. The CDR3 totals 14 residues. The germline CDR1 and CDR2 sequences are SQVTM and ANQGSEA. Trimming at V came to 3 bases and at J to 3 bases, leaving 5 bases not matched to a gene.

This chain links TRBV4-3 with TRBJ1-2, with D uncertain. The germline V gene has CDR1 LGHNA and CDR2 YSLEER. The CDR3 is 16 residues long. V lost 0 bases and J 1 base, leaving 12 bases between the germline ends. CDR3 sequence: CASSQDLAADNYGYTF. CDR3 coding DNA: TGCGCCAGCAGCCAAGATCTGGCTGCCGATAACTATGGCTACACCTTC.

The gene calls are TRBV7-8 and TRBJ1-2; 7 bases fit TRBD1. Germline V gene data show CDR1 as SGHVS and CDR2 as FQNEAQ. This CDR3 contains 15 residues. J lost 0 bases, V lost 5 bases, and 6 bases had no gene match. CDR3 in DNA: TGTGCCAGCAGCGCAGACAGGGCAGCTAACTATGGCTACACCTTC. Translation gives CASSADRAANYGYTF.

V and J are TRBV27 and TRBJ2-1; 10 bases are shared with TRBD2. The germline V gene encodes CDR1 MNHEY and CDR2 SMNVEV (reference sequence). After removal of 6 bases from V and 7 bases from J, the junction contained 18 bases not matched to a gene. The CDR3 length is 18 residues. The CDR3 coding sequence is TGTGCCAGCAGCCCTATCCTTCCCCCTAGCGGGAGTGGTAATGAGCAGTTCTTC. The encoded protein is CASSPILPPSGSGNEQFF.

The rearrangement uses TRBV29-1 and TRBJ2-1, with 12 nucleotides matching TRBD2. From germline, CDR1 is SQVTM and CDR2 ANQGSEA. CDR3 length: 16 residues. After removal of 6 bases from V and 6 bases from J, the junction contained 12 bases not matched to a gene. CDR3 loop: CSVEGTSGRGANEQFF. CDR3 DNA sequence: TGCAGCGTGGAGGGGACTAGCGGGCGGGGGGCCAATGAGCAGTTCTTC.

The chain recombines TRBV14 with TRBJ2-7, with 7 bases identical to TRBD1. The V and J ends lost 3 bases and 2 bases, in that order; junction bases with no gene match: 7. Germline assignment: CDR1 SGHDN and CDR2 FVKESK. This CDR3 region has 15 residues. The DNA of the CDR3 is TGTGCCAGCAGCCAGACACGGGACAGAGCCTACGAGCAGTACTTC. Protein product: CASSQTRDRAYEQYF.

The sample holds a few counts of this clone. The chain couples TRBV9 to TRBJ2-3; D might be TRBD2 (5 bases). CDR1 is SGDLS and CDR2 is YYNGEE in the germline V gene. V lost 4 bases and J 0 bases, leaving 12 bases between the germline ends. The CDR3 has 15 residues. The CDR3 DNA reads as TGTGCCAGCAGCTGGGCTGGCGGGAGCACAGATACGCAGTATTTT. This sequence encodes CASSWAGGSTDTQYF.

The CDR3 nucleotides read TGCGCCAGCAGCCAAGGTCCGGGATTTGAAGCTTTCTTT. Translation gives CASSQGPGFEAFF. This chain connects TRBV4-3 to TRBJ1-1, with D uncertain. The CDR3 is made up of 13 amino acids. Trimming removed 1 base from V and 7 bases from J, with 10 bases in between. Per the germline V gene, CDR1 is LGHNA and CDR2 is YSLEER.

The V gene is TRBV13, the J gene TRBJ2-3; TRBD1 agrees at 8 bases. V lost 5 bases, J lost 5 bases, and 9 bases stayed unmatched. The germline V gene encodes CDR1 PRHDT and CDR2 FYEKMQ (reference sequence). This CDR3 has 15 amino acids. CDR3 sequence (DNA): TGTGCCAGCAGCCCAGGGGGCCTAGCTGGAGATACGCAGTATTTT. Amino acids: CASSPGGLAGDTQYF.

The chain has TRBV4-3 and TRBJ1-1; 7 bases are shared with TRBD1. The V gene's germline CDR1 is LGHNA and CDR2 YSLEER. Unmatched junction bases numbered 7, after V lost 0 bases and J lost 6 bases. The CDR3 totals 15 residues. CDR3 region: CASSQDWETGSEAFF. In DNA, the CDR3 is TGCGCCAGCAGCCAAGATTGGGAGACAGGGTCTGAAGCTTTCTTT.

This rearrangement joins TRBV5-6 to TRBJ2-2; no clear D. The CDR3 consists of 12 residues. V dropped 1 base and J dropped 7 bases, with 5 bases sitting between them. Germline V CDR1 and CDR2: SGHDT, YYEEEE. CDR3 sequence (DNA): TGTGCCAGCAGCTTGATGAGCGGGGAGCTGTTTTTT. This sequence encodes CASSLMSGELFF.

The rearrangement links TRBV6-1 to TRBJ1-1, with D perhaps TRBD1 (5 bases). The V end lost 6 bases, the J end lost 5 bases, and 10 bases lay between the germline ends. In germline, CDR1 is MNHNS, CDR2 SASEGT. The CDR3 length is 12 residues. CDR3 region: CASRAGWTEAFF. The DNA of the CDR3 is TGTGCCAGCAGAGCAGGGTGGACTGAAGCTTTCTTT.

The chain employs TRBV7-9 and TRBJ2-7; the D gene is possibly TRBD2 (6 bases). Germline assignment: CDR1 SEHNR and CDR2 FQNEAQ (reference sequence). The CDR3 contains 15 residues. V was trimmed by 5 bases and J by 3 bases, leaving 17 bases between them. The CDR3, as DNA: TGTGCCAGCAGCCCCCCGGGGCGGGAACTCTACGAGCAGTACTTC. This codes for CASSPPGRELYEQYF.

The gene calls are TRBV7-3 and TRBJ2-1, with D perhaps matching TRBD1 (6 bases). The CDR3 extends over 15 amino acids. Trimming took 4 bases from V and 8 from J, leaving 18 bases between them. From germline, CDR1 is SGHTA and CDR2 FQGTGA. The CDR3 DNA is TGTGCCAGCAGCTCCTCGGGACATAACCGCGATGAGCAGTTCTTC. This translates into CASSSSGHNRDEQFF.